Shown below are 21 T cell receptor beta chains from a single sample sequenced in a study of shared clonotypes between healthy human individuals (dated by TCRdb to the early 2020s). Libraries were constructed by the immunoSEQ multiplex PCR assay. TCRdb re-hosts the immuneACCESS table, in-frame sequences only. Its copies lack some clones; in the studies checked, an unresolved V gene accounts for under half of them, and the cause for the rest is not known. The sample table holds 470,000 or so clones, of which 78% were seen once. The ten largest clones represent around 12% of the sample. The sequenced material came from PBMCs. Receptors originate from a woman in her thirties or forties in good health. Some clones in this sample may be carry-over from other donors' samples.

The chain has TRBV18 and TRBJ1-1; D is ambiguous. The V gene's germline CDR1 is KGHSH and CDR2 LQKENI. V was trimmed by 2 bases and J by 1 base, leaving 17 bases between them. The CDR3 covers 17 residues. DNA for the CDR3: TGTGCCAGCTCACCAACGGTACGAATTGCTGAGAACACTGAAGCTTTCTTT. It translates to CASSPTVRIAENTEAFF.

This clone was counted ten times or more. V and J are TRBV15 and TRBJ2-1; 7 bases fit TRBD2. The V segment lost 5 bases and the J segment 0 bases; nucleotides outside the gene matches: 4. The CDR3 has 15 residues. Germline assignment: CDR1 LNHNV and CDR2 YYDKDF (reference sequence). The CDR3 nucleotides are TGTGCCACCAGCGCTAGCGGCAACTCCTACAATGAGCAGTTCTTC. Protein product: CATSASGNSYNEQFF.

The CDR3 is CASFPRQGPRYGYTF. DNA of the CDR3: TGTGCCAGCTTTCCTAGGCAGGGCCCCCGATATGGCTACACCTTC. The V gene is TRBV6-5, the J gene TRBJ1-2; D may be TRBD1 (5 bases). Trimming took 8 bases from V and 5 from J, leaving 21 bases between them. This CDR3 comprises 15 residues. The germline CDR1 and CDR2 sequences are MNHEY and SVGAGI.

As to this clone: One base away lies a much larger clone, so this may be a sequencing read error. The CDR3 reads CASRAKDYGYTF. DNA of the CDR3: TGTGCCAGCAGAGCAAAGGATTATGGCTACACCTTC. The rearrangement joins TRBV27 to TRBJ1-2; D remains unclear. CDR3 length: 12 residues. Trimming took off 6 bases at V and 5 bases at J, with 10 bases between the two ends. Looked up from germline, CDR1 is MNHEY and CDR2 is SMNVEV (reference sequence).

The rearrangement joins TRBV18 to TRBJ2-3, with TRBD1 identical over 8 bases. V lost 3 bases, J lost 3 bases, and 5 bases stayed unmatched. CDR1 is KGHSH and CDR2 is LQKENI in the germline V gene. The CDR3 loop spans 15 amino acids. As DNA, the CDR3 is TGTGCCAGCTCACCGGACAGGGTTCGGACAGATACGCAGTATTTT. Translation gives CASSPDRVRTDTQYF. The variable domain in full, with the rest retrieved from reference TRBV18 and TRBJ2-3, is NAGVMQNPRHLVRRRGQEARLRCSPMKGHSHVYWYRQLPEEGLKFMVYLQKENIIDESGMPKERFSAEFPKEGPSILRIQQVVRGDSAAYFCASSPDRVRTDTQYFGPGTRLTVL.

The chain links TRBV4-3 to TRBJ1-4; D ambiguous. The CDR3 runs 18 residues. The V gene lost 0 bases and the J gene lost 4 bases, with 18 bases spanning the gap. Germline CDR1 and CDR2: LGHNA and YSLEER. The CDR3 protein is CASSQDEGRFGGNEKLFF. CDR3 nucleotides: TGCGCCAGCAGCCAAGACGAAGGCCGGTTTGGAGGTAATGAAAAACTGTTTTTT.

The V gene is TRBV27, the J gene TRBJ1-5; 7 bases line up with TRBD1. V gave up 8 bases and J gave up 0 bases; unmatched junction bases: 7. CDR1 is MNHEY, CDR2 SMNVEV, per germline (reference sequence). This CDR3 has 15 amino acids. CDR3 nucleotide sequence: TGTGCCAGCTTGTCCGGGACAGCTAGCAATCAGCCCCAGCATTTT. This sequence encodes CASLSGTASNQPQHF.

This clone has more than one count but fewer than ten. V is TRBV11-3 and J is TRBJ2-5; TRBD1 aligns across 9 bases. Germline assignment: CDR1 SGHNT and CDR2 YENEEA. J lost 1 base, V lost 4 bases, and 10 bases had no gene match. The CDR3 extends over 17 amino acids. For the CDR3, the DNA is TGTGCCAGCAGCTCGGGACAGGGTACGGGTCCCCAAGAGACCCAGTACTTC. This sequence encodes CASSSGQGTGPQETQYF.

J is TRBJ2-2 and V is TRBV2; 10 positions match TRBD1. CDR3 length equals 15 residues. The trim removed 5 bases at V and 2 bases at J, leaving 2 bases unmatched. Germline lookup yields CDR1 SNHLY and CDR2 FYNNEI. CDR3 region: CASSRQGANTGELFF. For the CDR3, the DNA is TGTGCCAGCAGTCGACAGGGGGCAAACACCGGGGAGCTGTTTTTT.

The chain has TRBV7-6 and TRBJ2-5; 9 nucleotides line up with TRBD1. The J call may not be correct, given that the DNA end is closer to TRBJ2-7. This CDR3 has 13 residues. Germline CDR1 SGHVS, CDR2 FNYEAQ. The CDR3 sequence is CASSRRQGGEQYF. CDR3 nucleotides: TGTGCCAGCAGCAGGAGACAGGGGGGCGAGCAGTACTTC.

The rearrangement joins TRBV11-2 to TRBJ2-1; unclear D gene. Germline CDR1 reads SGHAT; CDR2 reads FQNNGV. V lost 0 bases to trimming and J lost 9 bases, with 9 bases between them. The CDR3 contains 13 residues. The CDR3 loop reads CASSLDAWVEQFF. CDR3 sequence (DNA): TGTGCCAGCAGCTTAGACGCTTGGGTTGAGCAGTTCTTC.

This chain uses TRBV5-8 with TRBJ2-3; 11 bases match TRBD1. Germline V gene data show CDR1 as SGHTS and CDR2 as YDEGEE. With V trimmed by 4 bases and J by 6 bases, 7 bases remained unmatched. This CDR3 contains 15 residues. The CDR3: CASSRGTGGTDTQYF. CDR3 sequence (DNA): TGTGCCAGCAGCCGTGGGACAGGGGGTACCGATACGCAGTATTTT.

The gene calls are TRBV15 and TRBJ1-5; a possible D gene is TRBD1 (6 bases). The germline V gene encodes CDR1 LNHNV and CDR2 YYDKDF (reference sequence). The CDR3 loop spans 15 amino acids. V was pared by 0 bases and J by 7 bases, with 13 bases between. The CDR3 nucleotides are TGTGCCACCAGCAGAGATCGCAGGGGAGGGCAGCCCCAGCATTTT. Its protein is CATSRDRRGGQPQHF.

This clone was counted once. A read error may produce the germline difference seen at one junction end. The rearrangement links TRBV5-4 to TRBJ2-7; D possibly corresponds to TRBD1 (6 bases). The CDR3 spans 16 residues. Looked up from germline, CDR1 is SGHNT and CDR2 is YYREEE (reference sequence). This CDR3 reads CANSPQGYSSIETQHF. The CDR3, as DNA: TGTGCCAACAGCCCACAGGGCTATTCATCAATAGAGACCCAGCACTTC. Drawing the rest from reference TRBV5-4 and TRBJ2-7, the complete variable domain is ETGVTQSPTHLIKTRGQQVTLRCSSQSGHNTVSWYQQALGQGPQFIFQYYREEENGRGNFPPRFSGLQFPNYSSELNVNALELDDSALYLCANSPQGYSSIETQHFGPGTRLTVT.

The chain joins TRBV5-1 to TRBJ2-7, with a possible D match to TRBD1 (5 bases). The germline CDR1 and CDR2 sequences are SGHRS and YFSETQ. Trimming took off 4 bases at V and 2 bases at J, with 13 bases between the two ends. The CDR3 extends over 14 amino acids. CDR3 residues: CASSETVPAYEQYF. Written as DNA, the CDR3 is TGCGCCAGCAGCGAGACAGTTCCGGCCTACGAGCAGTACTTC.

The chain employs TRBV4-1 and TRBJ2-1; TRBD2 matches at 11 bases. The CDR3 contains 15 residues. From germline, CDR1 is MGHRA and CDR2 YSYEKL. V trimming: 1 base; J trimming: 9 bases; junction bases outside the gene matches: 5. The CDR3 spells CASSQVLAGVSEQFF. The CDR3 bases are TGCGCCAGCAGCCAAGTACTAGCGGGAGTGAGTGAGCAGTTCTTC.

This clone was counted a single time. The CDR3 bases are TGTGCCAGCAGCGCTAGGGGACTAGCGGGAGTGCGGGCCAAAAACATTCAGTACTTC. Translation gives CASSARGLAGVRAKNIQYF. The rearrangement joins TRBV9 to TRBJ2-4, with 14 bases matching TRBD2. CDR3 size: 19 residues. V was clipped by 3 bases and J by 1 base; unmatched bases: 9. The germline V gene encodes CDR1 SGDLS and CDR2 YYNGEE.

The genes are TRBV11-2 and TRBJ2-5; 7 bases match TRBD1. The CDR3 is 17 amino acids. Germline-derived CDR1 and CDR2 are SGHAT and FQNNGV. Trimming removed 0 bases from V and 7 bases from J; junction bases left unmatched: 14. This CDR3 is CASSLEWSGGNKGTQYF. The CDR3 DNA sequence: TGTGCCAGCAGCTTAGAATGGTCAGGGGGTAATAAGGGGACCCAGTACTTC. Full variable domain (remainder filled in from reference TRBV11-2 and TRBJ2-5): EAGVAQSPRYKIIEKRQSVAFWCNPISGHATLYWYQQILGQGPKLLIQFQNNGVVDDSQLPKDRFSAERLKGVDSTLKIQPAKLEDSAVYLCASSLEWSGGNKGTQYFGPGTRLLVL.

This clone was picked up a small number of times. This chain connects TRBV28 to TRBJ2-7, with a tentative D call TRBD1 (5 bases). The CDR3 runs 14 residues. V was trimmed by 0 bases and J by 7 bases, leaving 13 bases between them. CDR1 is MDHEN and CDR2 is SYDVKM in the germline V gene. CDR3: CASSLWVQGREQYF. CDR3 DNA: TGTGCCAGCAGTTTATGGGTGCAGGGCAGGGAGCAGTACTTC. The full variable domain, in which reference TRBV28 and TRBJ2-7 provide the parts outside the CDR3, is DVKVTQSSRYLVKRTGEKVFLECVQDMDHENMFWYRQDPGLGLRLIYFSYDVKMKEKGDIPEGYSVSREKKERFSLILESASTNQTSMYLCASSLWVQGREQYFGPGTRLTVT.

The rearrangement links TRBV7-6 to TRBJ2-3; a possible D gene is TRBD2 (6 bases). The CDR3 has 14 residues. Germline assignment: CDR1 SGHVS and CDR2 FNYEAQ. Trimming took 5 bases from V and 6 from J, leaving 15 bases between them. The CDR3 protein is CASSPGLLSDTQYF. The CDR3, as DNA: TGTGCCAGCAGCCCGGGACTGCTCAGCGATACGCAGTATTTT.

The J gene is TRBJ1-4, the V gene TRBV25-1, with D possibly TRBD1 on 5 matching bases. The CDR3 contains 15 residues. Germline values: CDR1 MGHDK, CDR2 SYGVNS. V lost 3 bases, J lost 3 bases, and 11 bases lay in between. CDR3 DNA sequence: TGTGCCAGCAGTGACGCAGGGAGGCCTAATGAAAAACTGTTTTTT. This translates into CASSDAGRPNEKLFF. The full variable domain, rest sourced from reference TRBV25-1 and TRBJ1-4, is EADIYQTPRYLVIGTGKKITLECSQTMGHDKMYWYQQDPGMELHLIHYSYGVNSTEKGDLSSESTVSRIRTEHFPLTLESARPSHTSQYLCASSDAGRPNEKLFFGSGTQLSVL.